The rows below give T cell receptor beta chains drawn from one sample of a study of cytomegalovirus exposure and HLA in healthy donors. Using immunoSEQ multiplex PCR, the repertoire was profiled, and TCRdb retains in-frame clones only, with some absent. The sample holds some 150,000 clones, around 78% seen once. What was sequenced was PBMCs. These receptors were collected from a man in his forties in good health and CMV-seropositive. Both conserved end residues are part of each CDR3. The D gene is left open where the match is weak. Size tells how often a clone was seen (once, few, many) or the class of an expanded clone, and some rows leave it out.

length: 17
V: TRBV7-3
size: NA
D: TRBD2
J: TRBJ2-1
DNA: TGTGCCAGCAGCTTATCTCGCGGGAGTCTCACCTACAATGAGCAGTTCTTC
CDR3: CASSLSRGSLTYNEQFF

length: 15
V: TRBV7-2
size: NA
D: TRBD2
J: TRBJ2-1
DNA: TGTGCCAGCAGCTTAGTGACACTAGCGGGCAATGAGCAGTTCTTC
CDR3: CASSLVTLAGNEQFF

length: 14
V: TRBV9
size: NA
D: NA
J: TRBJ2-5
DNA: TGTGCCAGCAGCACCCGAGAGCCCCAAGAGACCCAGTACTTC
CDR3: CASSTREPQETQYF

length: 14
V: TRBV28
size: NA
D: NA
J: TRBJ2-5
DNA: TGTGCCAGCAGGCCCGGAGGGCCGCAAGAGACCCAGTACTTC
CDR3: CASRPGGPQETQYF

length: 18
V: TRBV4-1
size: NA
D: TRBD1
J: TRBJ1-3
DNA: TGCGCCAGCAGCTCCTCCGGGACAGGGGGAATCTCTGGAAACACCATATATTTT
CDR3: CASSSSGTGGISGNTIYF

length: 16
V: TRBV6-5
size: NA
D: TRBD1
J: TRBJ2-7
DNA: TGTGCCAGCAGTTGGGACAGGGGGCCCTACAAATACGAGCAGTACTTC
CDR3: CASSWDRGPYKYEQYF

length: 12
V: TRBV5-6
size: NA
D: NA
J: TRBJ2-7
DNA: TGTGCCAGCAGCTTGGGGGCTTACGAGCAGTACTTC
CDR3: CASSLGAYEQYF

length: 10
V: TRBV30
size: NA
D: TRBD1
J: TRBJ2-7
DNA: TGTGCCTGGGGGACAGGTTGGCAGTACTTC
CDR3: CAWGTGWQYF

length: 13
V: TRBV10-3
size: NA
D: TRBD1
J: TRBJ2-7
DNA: TGTGCCATCAGCAGGGGGCTCGGGTACGAGCAGTACTTC
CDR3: CAISRGLGYEQYF

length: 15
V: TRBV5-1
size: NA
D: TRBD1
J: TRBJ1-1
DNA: TGCGCCAGCAGCTTGGTAGGGACAGGGGGCTCTGAAGCTTTCTTT
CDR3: CASSLVGTGGSEAFF

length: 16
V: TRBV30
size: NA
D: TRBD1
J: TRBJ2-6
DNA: TGTGCCTGGAGTGCGGGACAGGGGGCTGGGGCCAACGTCCTGACTTTC
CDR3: CAWSAGQGAGANVLTF

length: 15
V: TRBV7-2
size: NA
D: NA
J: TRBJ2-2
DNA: TGTGCCAGCCTGTTAGCGATAACGAACACCGGGGAGCTGTTTTTT
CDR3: CASLLAITNTGELFF

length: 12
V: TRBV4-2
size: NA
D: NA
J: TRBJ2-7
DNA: TGTGCCAGCAGCCAATCAGGGGTGGAGCAGTACTTC
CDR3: CASSQSGVEQYF

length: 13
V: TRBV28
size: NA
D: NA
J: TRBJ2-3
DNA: TGTGCCAGCATTTTGTCGGGGACAGATACGCAGTATTTT
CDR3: CASILSGTDTQYF

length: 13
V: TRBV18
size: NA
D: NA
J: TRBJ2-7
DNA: TGTGCCAGCTCACCATCCCAGAACTACGAGCAGTACTTC
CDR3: CASSPSQNYEQYF

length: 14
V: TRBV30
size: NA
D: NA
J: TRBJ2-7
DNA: TGTGCCTGGAATCCAGGGACTGGTATTTACGAGCAGTACTTC
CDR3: CAWNPGTGIYEQYF

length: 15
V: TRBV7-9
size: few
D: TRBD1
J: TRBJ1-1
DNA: TGTTCCAGCAGCCCCCGGGACAGGGGGCAGGGTGAAGCTTTCTTT
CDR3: CSSSPRDRGQGEAFF

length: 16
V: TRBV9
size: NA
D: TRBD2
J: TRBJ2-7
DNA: TGTGCCAGCAGCGTAGCTCTGACTAGCGGGAGCTACGAGCAGTACTTC
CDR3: CASSVALTSGSYEQYF

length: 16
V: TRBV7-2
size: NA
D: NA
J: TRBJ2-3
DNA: TGTGCCAGCAGCTTAGTCTCTACGGGAGCGAGAGATACGCAGTATTTT
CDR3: CASSLVSTGARDTQYF

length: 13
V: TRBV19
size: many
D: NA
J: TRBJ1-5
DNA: TGTGCCAGTAGTATGCAGGGGCCGCAGCCCCAGCATTTT
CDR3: CASSMQGPQPQHF

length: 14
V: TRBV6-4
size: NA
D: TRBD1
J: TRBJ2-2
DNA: TGTGCCAGCAGTGGACAGGGGGCCACCGGGGAGCTGTTTTTT
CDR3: CASSGQGATGELFF

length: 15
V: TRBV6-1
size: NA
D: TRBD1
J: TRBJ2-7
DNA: TGTGCCAGCAGGCCGGGACAGGGAATCTCCTACGAGCAGTACTTC
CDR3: CASRPGQGISYEQYF

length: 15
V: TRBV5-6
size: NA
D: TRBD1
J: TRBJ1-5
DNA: TGTGCCAGCAGCTTCAGCGACAGGGAAGGCCAGCCCCAGCATTTT
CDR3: CASSFSDREGQPQHF

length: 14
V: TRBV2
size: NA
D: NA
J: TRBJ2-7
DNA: TGTGCCAGCAGTGGGACAAACGGGCCTTACGAGCAGTACTTC
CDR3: CASSGTNGPYEQYF

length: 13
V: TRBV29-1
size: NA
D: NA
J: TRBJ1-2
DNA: TGCAGCGTTGTCCGGGGGAGGGACTATGGCTACACCTTC
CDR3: CSVVRGRDYGYTF

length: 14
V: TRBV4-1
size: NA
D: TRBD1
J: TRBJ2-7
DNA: TGCGCCAGCAGCCTGACAGGGACCAACTACGAGCAGTACTTC
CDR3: CASSLTGTNYEQYF

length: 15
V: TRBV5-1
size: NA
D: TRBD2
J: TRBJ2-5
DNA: TGCGCCAGCATGAGCGGGAGGCCGCGGCGAGAGACCCAGTACTTC
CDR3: CASMSGRPRRETQYF

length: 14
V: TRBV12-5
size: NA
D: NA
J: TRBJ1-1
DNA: TGTGCTAGTGGTTTGGGGACAGCGAACACTGAAGCTTTCTTT
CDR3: CASGLGTANTEAFF

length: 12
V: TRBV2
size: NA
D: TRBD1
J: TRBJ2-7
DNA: TGTGCCAGCCTCGGACAGGTCTACGAGCAGTACTTC
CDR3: CASLGQVYEQYF

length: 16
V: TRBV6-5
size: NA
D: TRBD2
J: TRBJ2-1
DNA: TGTGCCAGCAGTTACGGACTGTCTAGCGGGAGCAATGAGCAGTTCTTC
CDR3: CASSYGLSSGSNEQFF

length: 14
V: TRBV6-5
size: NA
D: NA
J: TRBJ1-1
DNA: TGTGCCAGCAGTCCTCGGGGTCGGTCCACTGAAGCTTTCTTT
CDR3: CASSPRGRSTEAFF